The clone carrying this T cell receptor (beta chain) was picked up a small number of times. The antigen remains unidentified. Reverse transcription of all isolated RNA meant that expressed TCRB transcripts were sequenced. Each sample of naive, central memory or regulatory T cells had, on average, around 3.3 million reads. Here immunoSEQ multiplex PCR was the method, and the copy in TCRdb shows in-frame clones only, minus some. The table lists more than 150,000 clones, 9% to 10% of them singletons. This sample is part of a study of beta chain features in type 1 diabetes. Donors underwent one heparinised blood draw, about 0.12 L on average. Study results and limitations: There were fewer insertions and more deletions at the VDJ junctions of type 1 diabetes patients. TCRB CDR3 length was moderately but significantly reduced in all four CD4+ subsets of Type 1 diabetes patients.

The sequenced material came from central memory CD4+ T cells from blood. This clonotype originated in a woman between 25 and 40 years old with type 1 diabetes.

Here the CDR3 reads CASSVLGADTQYF. The CDR3 bases are TGTGCCAGCAGTGTGCTCGGGGCAGATACGCAGTATTTT. The J gene is TRBJ2-3, the V gene TRBV2, with D possibly matching TRBD2 (5 bases). Trimming took 4 bases from V and 4 from J, leaving 9 bases between them. Germline-derived CDR1 and CDR2 are SNHLY and FYNNEI. The CDR3 runs to 13 residues.